The 13 T cell receptor beta chains below all came from one sample that was sequenced in a study of blood T cell repertoires in COVID-19. Method: immunoSEQ multiplex PCR; TCRdb's copy keeps in-frame clones and lacks some. The sample comprises over 250,000 clones, around nine tenths of which are singletons, and 2% to 3% rests with the top ten. Sequencing was carried out using PBMCs or T cells enriched from blood (not recorded which). The receptors here all came from a man between 60 and 75 years old who had recovered from COVID-19.

This clone was picked up a small number of times. The genes are TRBV18 and TRBJ1-4, with TRBD1 as a possible D gene (5 bases). The CDR3 extends over 13 amino acids. Germline V gene sequence: CDR1 KGHSH, CDR2 LQKENI. V was pared by 6 bases and J by 8 bases, with 13 bases between. The CDR3 protein is CASSQVQGEKLFF. CDR3 DNA: TGTGCCAGCTCTCAAGTCCAGGGCGAAAAACTGTTTTTT.

V usage is TRBV10-3 and J usage is TRBJ1-1, with D maybe TRBD1 (6 bases). The germline V and J ends were trimmed by 10 bases and 1 base, with 13 bases remaining between them. The CDR3 loop spans 13 amino acids. CDR1 and CDR2 (germline): ENHRY, SYGVKD. The CDR3 sequence: CATRTEKNTEAFF. The CDR3 DNA is TGTGCCACCCGGACAGAAAAGAACACTGAAGCTTTCTTT.

This clone has only one observation. The rearrangement uses TRBV10-3 and TRBJ2-6, with D unclear. Trimming shortened V by 6 bases and J by 1 base, and 10 bases separated the two germline ends. The CDR3 loop spans 15 amino acids. Germline values: CDR1 ENHRY, CDR2 SYGVKD. The CDR3 protein is CAIRDNNSGANVLTF. The CDR3 DNA reads TGTGCCATCAGAGATAACAATTCTGGGGCCAACGTCCTGACTTTC.

The rearrangement uses TRBV4-1 and TRBJ1-1; 9 bases are a match to TRBD1. This CDR3 region has 16 residues. The J segment lost 1 base and the V segment lost 4 bases, leaving 7 bases of the junction unmatched. The V gene's germline CDR1 is MGHRA and CDR2 YSYEKL. CDR3 in DNA: TGCGCCAGCAGCCTAGGACAGGGGATTAGGAACACTGAAGCTTTCTTT. It yields the protein CASSLGQGIRNTEAFF.

In regard to this clone: The sample has other DNA sequences that encode this CDR3 too. V and J are TRBV7-8 and TRBJ1-1, with a weak D call TRBD1 (6 bases). The V gene's germline CDR1 is SGHVS and CDR2 FQNEAQ. This CDR3 has 13 residues. V lost 1 base, J lost 5 bases, and 8 bases lay in between. The CDR3, as DNA: TGTGCCAGCAGCTTAGGAGGGGGAACTGAAGCTTTCTTT. Translation: CASSLGGGTEAFF.

The chain uses TRBV6-1 and TRBJ1-6, with D perhaps TRBD1 (5 bases). V dropped 3 bases and J dropped 7 bases, with 13 bases sitting between them. The CDR3 runs to 15 residues. Germline-derived CDR1 and CDR2 are MNHNS and SASEGT. CDR3 DNA: TGTGCCAGCAGTGAGGTTGACAGTCGAAATTCACCCCTCCACTTT. Its translation is CASSEVDSRNSPLHF.

The V call is TRBV4-1, the J call TRBJ1-2, with 7 bases matching TRBD1. The CDR3 is made up of 13 amino acids. Per germline, CDR1 MGHRA and CDR2 YSYEKL. V lost 4 bases to trimming and J lost 8 bases; unmatched junction nucleotides: 7. The CDR3 spells CASSPQGDYGYTF. The CDR3, as DNA: TGCGCCAGCAGCCCGCAGGGGGATTACGGCTACACCTTC.

The gene calls are TRBV7-2 and TRBJ1-1; tentatively, D is TRBD1 (5 bases). The CDR3 is made up of 14 amino acids. CDR1 is SGHTA and CDR2 is FQGNSA in the germline V gene. V was shortened by 5 bases and J by 1 base, with 11 bases between the two germline ends. This chain's CDR3 is CASSPSTGNTEAFF. The CDR3, as DNA: TGTGCCAGCAGCCCCAGTACAGGGAACACTGAAGCTTTCTTT.

The rearrangement uses TRBV28 and TRBJ2-1, with D maybe TRBD2 (5 bases). Trimming removed 6 bases at V and 1 base at J, with 10 bases between. CDR1 and CDR2 (germline): MDHEN, SYDVKM. CDR3 length: 14 residues. The CDR3 coding sequence is TGTGCCAGCAGGATCAGCGGATCCTACAATGAGCAGTTCTTC. It translates to CASRISGSYNEQFF. The full variable domain, its missing parts supplied by reference TRBV28 and TRBJ2-1, is DVKVTQSSRYLVKRTGEKVFLECVQDMDHENMFWYRQDPGLGLRLIYFSYDVKMKEKGDIPEGYSVSREKKERFSLILESASTNQTSMYLCASRISGSYNEQFFGPGTRLTVL.

This clone has only one observation. The chain carries TRBV9 and TRBJ2-1; possibly TRBD2 for D (6 bases). V lost 0 bases and J lost 6, with 10 bases in between. CDR1 and CDR2 from the germline V gene are SGDLS and YYNGEE. The CDR3 has 14 amino acids. CDR3 sequence: CASSVEFGGNEQFF. The CDR3 coding sequence is TGTGCCAGCAGCGTAGAGTTCGGGGGCAATGAGCAGTTCTTC.

The V and J genes are TRBV4-2 and TRBJ1-3; D perhaps matches TRBD1 (6 bases). Germline lookup yields CDR1 LGHNA and CDR2 YNFKEQ. The CDR3 is 12 residues long. Trimming took 2 bases from V and 10 from J, leaving 9 bases between them. The CDR3 nucleotides read TGTGCCAGCAGCCAACCAGGGGAAACCATATATTTT. Amino acids: CASSQPGETIYF.

This clone appeared a few times. V usage is TRBV18 and J usage is TRBJ1-3; TRBD1 might be the D (6 bases). With 3 bases removed from V and 0 bases from J, the gap between germline ends came to 9 bases. The CDR3 extends over 15 amino acids. The germline CDR1 and CDR2 sequences are KGHSH and LQKENI. CDR3 loop: CASSPTGTSGNTIYF. CDR3 in DNA: TGTGCCAGCTCACCTACAGGGACCTCTGGAAACACCATATATTTT.

A single count supports this clone. Within the sample, other DNA sequences also encode this same CDR3. The chain carries TRBV19 and TRBJ2-7; the D gene is possibly TRBD2 (6 bases). Germline CDR1 reads LNHDA; CDR2 reads SQIVND (reference sequence). The germline V and J ends were trimmed by 3 bases and 3 bases, with 9 bases remaining between them. The CDR3 is 13 residues long. In DNA, the CDR3 is TGTGCCAGTAGTATCGGAGGGTACTACGAGCAGTACTTC. Its translation: CASSIGGYYEQYF.